The T cell receptor beta chain under discussion was sequenced for a study of cytomegalovirus exposure and HLA in healthy donors. The count of this clone is one. The V end was cut by 2 bases, the J end by 5 bases, with 6 bases between. This CDR3 has 12 amino acids. Looked up from germline, CDR1 is SEHNR and CDR2 is FQNEAQ (reference sequence). PCR used 60 Vbeta primers and 13 Jbeta primers. Clones were read by immunoSEQ multiplex PCR, and TCRdb kept only the in-frame ones, dropping some. The table includes 150,000 to 200,000 clones, roughly 74% detected once. The TCR comes from a man younger than 30 in good health and CMV-seropositive. V and J are TRBV7-9 and TRBJ1-2; D not certain. Sequencing was carried out using PBMCs. CDR3 bases: TGTGCCAGCAGCTTATCCCATTATGGCTACACCTTC. Protein: CASSLSHYGYTF.